This T cell receptor (beta chain) was identified in a study of T cell repertoires in cytomegalovirus infection. As for the study in general: CMV epitopes in the study were HLA-C-restricted (recently identified) and HLA-B-restricted (well studied).

TCRdb analysed the reads with MiXCR anew, one entry per CDR3 protein. The data show about half a million distinct CDR3 sequences, under 45% seen once. This clonotype has a handful of counts. Its antigen is as yet unknown. Study outcomes and limitations: Within the response measured ex vivo, HLA-C-restricted CMV-specific TCR beta clonotypes were dominant. Carriage of CMV together with the relevant HLA was identifiable through cumulative public TCR beta family frequency.

Trimming cost V 5 bases and J 3 bases, with 16 bases left between them. Germline assignment: CDR1 SGHTA and CDR2 FQGNSA. This CDR3 comprises 15 residues. Specimen: cultured PBMCs, collected from culture after CMV antigen stimulation. This TCR derives from a human donor in good health (CMV status not recorded). Some clones in this sample may be carry-over from other donors' samples. The J gene is TRBJ2-5, the V gene TRBV7-2; D gene ambiguous. CDR3 in amino acids: CASSPAWWIKETQYF. DNA of the CDR3: TGTGCCAGCAGCCCGGCTTGGTGGATCAAAGAGACCCAGTACTTC.